The clone carrying this T cell receptor beta chain has a handful of counts. The data belong to a study of blood T cell repertoires in COVID-19. The V gene's germline CDR1 is SNHLY and CDR2 FYNNEI. The CDR3 sequence is 13 residues long. The V and J ends lost 5 bases and 12 bases, in that order; junction bases with no gene match: 8. The assay was immunoSEQ multiplex PCR, and TCRdb's table has in-frame clones only and misses some. This sample has tens of thousands of clones, with about four fifths found just once. The specimen was peripheral blood. This sequence joins TRBV2 and TRBJ2-1; TRBD1 matches at 9 bases. This receptor was identified in a woman aged 55-69 years with acute or convalescent COVID-19. CDR3 coding DNA: TGTGCCAGCAGTTCCCAGGGACAGGGTTGGCAGTTCTTC. It encodes CASSSQGQGWQFF.